The TCR beta chain described here comes from a study of T-cell memory formation after mild COVID-19. Background on the study: Clusters were largely donor specific.

A word on this clonotype: Antigen specificity is unknown.

Study results and caveats: The main location of contracting CD4+ clones was CM and EM, and that of contracting CD8+ clones was EMRA. Cross-reactive memory appears to have joined, as suggested by some responding clones showing up in pre-infection memory.

Using constant-segment primers, 5'RACE produced TCR alpha and TCR beta cDNA libraries carrying sample barcodes and UMIs. In TCRdb, the 5' RACE reads were re-called with MiXCR into one record per CDR3 protein. The sample consists of around 110,000 distinct CDR3 sequences, 14% of them appearing once. The CDR3 loop spans 14 amino acids. V lost 8 bases to trimming and J lost 4 bases; unmatched junction nucleotides: 8. Germline CDR1 reads LNHDA; CDR2 reads SQIVND (reference sequence). The sequence was obtained from a man between 18 and 35 years old who had mild COVID-19 (a few samples of this study predate the infection). Cell type and time point are not known. The material sequenced was PBMCs or a T cell subset sorted from them (not recorded which). This chain uses TRBV19 with TRBJ1-1; TRBD1 aligns across 9 bases. This chain's CDR3 is CASVPTGGFTEAFF. The CDR3 DNA is TGTGCCAGTGTCCCGACAGGGGGTTTCACTGAAGCTTTCTTT.